The 25 T cell receptor beta chains below all came from one sample that was sequenced in a study of blood T cell repertoires in COVID-19. Assay used: immunoSEQ multiplex PCR; TCRdb lists only in-frame clones, some missing. Of 300,000 to 400,000 clones listed, 88% were seen once; the top ten hold roughly 1.2%. Sequencing input: PBMCs or T cells enriched from blood (not recorded which). The receptors originated from a woman aged 18-35 years who had recovered from COVID-19.

The chain carries TRBV3-1 (or the pseudogene TRBV3-2) and TRBJ2-3, with a tentative D call TRBD2 (6 bases). The CDR3 is 15 amino acids. CDR1 and CDR2 (germline): LGHDT, YNNKEL (reference sequence). V was clipped by 6 bases and J by 1 base, with 14 bases between them. The CDR3 region has the DNA TGTGCCAGCAGACCGACTAGAAGGGGCACAGATACGCAGTATTTT. Its protein product is CASRPTRRGTDTQYF.

In regard to this clone: Other DNA sequences in the sample encode the same CDR3. The V and J genes are TRBV6-1 and TRBJ1-4, with a tentative D call TRBD1 (5 bases). Trimming shortened V by 2 bases and J by 0 bases, and 7 bases separated the two germline ends. The CDR3 covers 15 residues. The germline V gene has CDR1 MNHNS and CDR2 SASEGT. The CDR3 bases are TGTGCCAGCAGTGAACAGGGAACAACTAATGAAAAACTGTTTTTT. Encoded protein: CASSEQGTTNEKLFF.

The chain couples TRBV18 to TRBJ1-1; D is perhaps TRBD1 (5 bases). The CDR3 contains 11 residues. V was clipped by 8 bases and J by 7 bases, with 11 bases between them. The germline V gene has CDR1 KGHSH and CDR2 LQKENI. CDR3 sequence reads: CASTGRFEAFF. Written as DNA, the CDR3 is TGTGCCAGCACAGGACGGTTTGAAGCTTTCTTT.

The genes are TRBV7-2 and TRBJ1-5; D is undetermined. This CDR3 has 13 amino acids. CDR1 SGHTA and CDR2 FQGNSA come from the germline V gene. Deletions cut 4 bases from V and 9 bases from J, with 13 bases between. In DNA, the CDR3 is TGTGCCAGCAGCTCCCAACGGGCGGGGCCCCAGCATTTT. It codes for CASSSQRAGPQHF. The full variable domain, its missing parts supplied by reference TRBV7-2 and TRBJ1-5, is GAGVSQSPSNKVTEKGKDVELRCDPISGHTALYWYRQSLGQGLEFLIYFQGNSAPDKSGLPSDRFSAERTGGSVSTLTIQRTQQEDSAVYLCASSSQRAGPQHFGDGTRLSIL.

CDR3 in DNA: TGCGCCAGCAGCCGGGCCCCGGGGACAGGGGGGGAAAAACTGTTTTTT. This encodes CASSRAPGTGGEKLFF. V usage is TRBV4-1 and J usage is TRBJ1-4; TRBD1 aligns across 11 bases. CDR1 and CDR2 from the germline V gene are MGHRA and YSYEKL. V dropped 4 bases and J dropped 8; count of bases not matched to a gene: 9. CDR3 size: 16 residues.

The chain couples TRBV12-3 or TRBV12-4 to TRBJ2-1; D call uncertain. CDR3 size: 13 residues. Between the trimmed V and J ends, which lost 0 bases and 4 bases, there was a span of 4 bases. The CDR3 loop is CASSLAQYNEQFF. The CDR3 nucleotides read TGTGCCAGCAGTTTAGCACAGTACAATGAGCAGTTCTTC.

The chain links TRBV2 to TRBJ2-7, with 8 bases lining up with TRBD1. CDR3 length: 15 residues. Germline-derived CDR1 and CDR2 are SNHLY and FYNNEI. The trim removed 3 bases at V and 2 bases at J, leaving 6 bases unmatched. The CDR3 loop reads CASSDGRQGTYEQYF. The DNA of the CDR3 is TGTGCCAGCAGTGACGGTAGACAGGGGACCTACGAGCAGTACTTC.

This chain connects TRBV4-1 to TRBJ1-2; D perhaps matches TRBD1 (6 bases). There are 19 residues in the CDR3. Germline loops: CDR1 MGHRA, CDR2 YSYEKL. V was shortened by 0 bases and J by 6 bases, with 26 bases between the two germline ends. CDR3 nucleotide sequence: TGCGCCAGCAGCCAAGATCACCCCAGGGGATGGGGTCTCCGCGATGGCTACACCTTC. Translated: CASSQDHPRGWGLRDGYTF.

The gene calls are TRBV2 and TRBJ1-4; 9 bases are shared with TRBD1. V lost 4 bases and J lost 10; bases outside the gene matches: 4. This CDR3 comprises 13 residues. Germline-derived CDR1 and CDR2 are SNHLY and FYNNEI. For the CDR3, the DNA is TGTGCCAGCAGTGCCACAGGGGGCGGAAAACTGTTTTTT. As protein: CASSATGGGKLFF. Filled out from reference TRBV2 and TRBJ1-4, the complete variable domain reads EPEVTQTPSHQVTQMGQEVILRCVPISNHLYFYWYRQILGQKVEFLVSFYNNEISEKSEIFDDQFSVERPDGSNFTLKIRSTKLEDSAMYFCASSATGGGKLFFGSGTQLSVL.

The genes are TRBV9 and TRBJ1-2; TRBD1 agrees at 10 bases. The CDR3 is 15 residues long. The trim removed 2 bases at V and 7 bases at J, leaving 8 bases unmatched. Per the germline V gene, CDR1 is SGDLS and CDR2 is YYNGEE. In nucleotides, the CDR3 is TGTGCCAGCAGCGTCCTAGGGACAGGGGCGGCTGGCTACACCTTC. It is translated as CASSVLGTGAAGYTF.

This clone came up a few times. The V gene is TRBV7-8, the J gene TRBJ2-3, with a possible D match to TRBD2 (6 bases). CDR1 and CDR2 from the germline V gene are SGHVS and FQNEAQ. The ends were cut back, 0 bases at V and 0 bases at J, with 13 bases in the middle. The CDR3 has 17 residues. The CDR3 bases are TGTGCCAGCAGCTTAGCGACGGGGCGGGGAAGCACAGATACGCAGTATTTT. As protein: CASSLATGRGSTDTQYF.

The rearrangement uses TRBV30 and TRBJ1-5, with D perhaps TRBD1 (5 bases). CDR3 length: 12 residues. Germline CDR1 is GTSNPN and CDR2 is SVGIG (reference sequence). Trimming removed 1 base from V and 7 bases from J, with 8 bases in between. The CDR3 nucleotides read TGTGCCTGGAGTGGGGGGGACCAGCCCCAGCATTTT. Its protein is CAWSGGDQPQHF. Full variable domain (outside the CDR3, taken from reference TRBV30 and TRBJ1-5): SQTIHQWPATLVQPVGSPLSLECTVEGTSNPNLYWYRQAAGRGLQLLFYSVGIGQISSEVPQNLSASRPQDRQFILSSKKLLLSDSGFYLCAWSGGDQPQHFGDGTRLSIL.

CDR3 nucleotide sequence: TGTGCCAGCAGCGACCTGAGCGGTGAAAAACTGTTTTTT. This sequence encodes CASSDLSGEKLFF. The chain has TRBV9 and TRBJ1-4; D remains unclear. The CDR3 consists of 13 residues. The V and J ends lost 3 bases and 7 bases respectively, with 10 bases between them. Per germline, CDR1 SGDLS and CDR2 YYNGEE.

Comment on this clone: One end of the junction does not line up with germline, which may come from a read error. The chain links TRBV11-2 to TRBJ2-1, with 13 bases aligning to TRBD2. Germline V lookup: CDR1 SGHAT, CDR2 FQNNGV. The CDR3 consists of 18 residues. For the CDR3, the DNA is TGTGCCAGCAGCCTAGACGGACTAGCGGGGGACCTTTACAATGAGCAGTTCTTC. Its protein is CASSLDGLAGDLYNEQFF.

The V call is TRBV6-2 or TRBV6-3, the J call TRBJ1-1; TRBD1 is a possible D gene (6 bases). Germline-derived CDR1 and CDR2 are MNHEY and SVGEGT. V was shortened by 2 bases and J by 2 bases, with 12 bases between the two germline ends. CDR3 length: 15 amino acids. As DNA, the CDR3 is TGTGCCAGCAGTTACCCAGGACAGAGAAACACTGAAGCTTTCTTT. Translation: CASSYPGQRNTEAFF.

This rearrangement joins TRBV5-5 to TRBJ1-5; tentatively, D is TRBD1 (5 bases). The germline gives CDR1 SGHKS, CDR2 YYEKEE (reference sequence). This CDR3 has 16 amino acids. V dropped 2 bases and J dropped 2 bases, with 14 bases sitting between them. CDR3: CASSLDDSTGNQPQHF. The CDR3 DNA reads as TGTGCCAGCAGCTTAGATGACAGTACTGGCAATCAGCCCCAGCATTTT.

The chain uses TRBV4-2 and TRBJ2-7; D possibly corresponds to TRBD2 (5 bases). Per the germline V gene, CDR1 is LGHNA and CDR2 is YNFKEQ. CDR3 length: 15 residues. V was shortened by 3 bases and J by 0 bases, with 12 bases between the two germline ends. The CDR3 loop is CASSQRTEDSYEQYF. CDR3 in DNA: TGTGCCAGCAGCCAGAGGACGGAGGACTCCTACGAGCAGTACTTC.

The genes are TRBV9 and TRBJ1-4; 10 nucleotides match TRBD1. Looked up from germline, CDR1 is SGDLS and CDR2 is YYNGEE. CDR3 size: 17 residues. V lost 3 bases to trimming and J lost 0 bases; unmatched junction nucleotides: 5. DNA for the CDR3: TGTGCCAGCAGCGATCGACAGGGGGCTTCAACTAATGAAAAACTGTTTTTT. Translation gives CASSDRQGASTNEKLFF.

This rearrangement joins TRBV6-1 to TRBJ2-1; D remains ambiguous. The V gene's germline CDR1 is MNHNS and CDR2 SASEGT. The CDR3 covers 12 residues. Trimming removed 3 bases at V and 12 bases at J, with 12 bases between. CDR3 in amino acids: CASSDLAGGQFF. CDR3 nucleotide sequence: TGTGCCAGCAGTGACCTCGCCGGTGGGCAGTTCTTC.

The chain is built from TRBV7-3 and TRBJ2-2; no firm D call. Trimming pared 2 bases from V and 8 bases from J, leaving 12 bases between. This CDR3 has 14 residues. Germline V gene data show CDR1 as SGHTA and CDR2 as FQGTGA. The CDR3 sequence: CASSLAGKNGELFF. The DNA for the CDR3 is TGTGCCAGCAGCTTAGCAGGAAAAAATGGGGAGCTGTTTTTT.

The V gene is TRBV18, the J gene TRBJ1-4; D gene unclear. V dropped 3 bases and J dropped 5 bases, with 7 bases sitting between them. Germline CDR1 KGHSH, CDR2 LQKENI. The CDR3 has 13 amino acids. The DNA for the CDR3 is TGTGCCAGCTCACCCCGGGAGAATGAAAAACTGTTTTTT. It codes for CASSPRENEKLFF. Together with reference TRBV18 and TRBJ1-4, the CDR3 gives the full variable domain: NAGVMQNPRHLVRRRGQEARLRCSPMKGHSHVYWYRQLPEEGLKFMVYLQKENIIDESGMPKERFSAEFPKEGPSILRIQQVVRGDSAAYFCASSPRENEKLFFGSGTQLSVL.

The V call is TRBV7-2, the J call TRBJ1-1; no clear D gene. Looked up from germline, CDR1 is SGHTA and CDR2 is FQGNSA. With 2 bases removed from V and 4 bases from J, the gap between germline ends came to 5 bases. The CDR3 length is 12 residues. The CDR3 loop reads CASSLRGTEAFF. The CDR3 region has the DNA TGTGCCAGCAGCTTACGGGGCACTGAAGCTTTCTTT.

The V call is TRBV5-1, the J call TRBJ1-1, with 8 bases aligning to TRBD1. J gave up 1 base and V 5 bases, and 4 bases lay outside the gene matches. The CDR3 contains 14 residues. Germline V gene data show CDR1 as SGHRS and CDR2 as YFSETQ. CDR3 bases: TGCGCCAGCAGTGGAGGGACAGGGAACACTGAAGCTTTCTTT. It codes for CASSGGTGNTEAFF.

This rearrangement joins TRBV13 to TRBJ2-3; D unresolved. This CDR3 region has 14 residues. The V gene's germline CDR1 is PRHDT and CDR2 FYEKMQ (reference sequence). Trimming took 1 base from V and 6 from J, leaving 11 bases between them. The CDR3 nucleotides are TGTGCCAGCAGCTTAGCGCTAGTCGCGGATACGCAGTATTTT. This encodes CASSLALVADTQYF.

This clone showed up just once. The V and J genes are TRBV30 and TRBJ1-1; weak D call: TRBD1 (5 bases). Looked up from germline, CDR1 is GTSNPN and CDR2 is SVGIG (reference sequence). Trimming took 2 bases from V and 3 from J, leaving 16 bases between them. This CDR3 spans 15 amino acids. Here the CDR3 reads CAWSPPWGTDTEAFF. The CDR3 DNA sequence: TGTGCCTGGAGTCCCCCGTGGGGGACTGACACTGAAGCTTTCTTT.